This TCR beta chain was identified during a study of beta chain features in type 1 diabetes. Points from the study as a whole: TCRB CDR3s were moderately but significantly shorter in Type 1 diabetes patients in all four CD4+ subsets. Any role of HLA type in TCRB rearrangement remained unresolved here.

This clone was recorded a few times. Its antigen is unidentified. CDR3 length equals 16 residues. The junction had 4 bases not matched to a gene; V was cut back by 2 bases and J by 2 bases. Germline lookup yields CDR1 SEHNR and CDR2 FQNEAQ (reference sequence). Every isolated RNA sample was fully reverse transcribed, so sequencing captured expressed TCRB transcripts. Repertoires were generated with immunoSEQ multiplex PCR, while TCRdb's copy carries only in-frame clones and drops some. The sample lists over 55,000 clones; roughly half were seen once. V is TRBV7-9 and J is TRBJ2-5; TRBD2 matches at 11 bases. This clonotype originated in a woman aged 40 to 50 with type 1 diabetes. Material: Tregs from blood. DNA of the CDR3: TGTGCCAGCAGCTTAACCCGACTAGCGGGGCAAGAGACCCAGTACTTC. It yields the protein CASSLTRLAGQETQYF.